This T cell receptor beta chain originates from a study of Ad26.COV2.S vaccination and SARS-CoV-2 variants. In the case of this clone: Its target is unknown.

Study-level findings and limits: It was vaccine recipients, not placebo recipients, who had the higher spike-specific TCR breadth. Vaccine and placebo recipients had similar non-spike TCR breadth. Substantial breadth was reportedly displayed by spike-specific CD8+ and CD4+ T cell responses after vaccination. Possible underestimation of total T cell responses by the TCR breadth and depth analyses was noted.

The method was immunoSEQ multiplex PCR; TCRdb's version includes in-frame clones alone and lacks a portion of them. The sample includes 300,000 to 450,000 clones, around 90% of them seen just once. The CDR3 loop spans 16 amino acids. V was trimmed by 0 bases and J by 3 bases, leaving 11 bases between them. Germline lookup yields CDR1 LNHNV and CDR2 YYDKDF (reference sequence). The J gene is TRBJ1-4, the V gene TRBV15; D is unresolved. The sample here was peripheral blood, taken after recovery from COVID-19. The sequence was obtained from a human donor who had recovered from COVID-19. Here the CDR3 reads CATSRDRAVSNEKLFF. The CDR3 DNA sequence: TGTGCCACCAGCAGAGATCGGGCAGTTTCTAATGAAAAACTGTTTTTT. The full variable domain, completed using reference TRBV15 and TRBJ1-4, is DAMVIQNPRYQVTQFGKPVTLSCSQTLNHNVMYWYQQKSSQAPKLLFHYYDKDFNNEADTPDNFQSRRPNTSFCFLDIRSPGLGDTAMYLCATSRDRAVSNEKLFFGSGTQLSVL.